This T cell receptor (beta chain) was retrieved from a study of cytomegalovirus exposure and HLA in healthy donors. Study observations and caveats: Immune exposure data for these donors was limited to CMV serostatus. Three chains tied to CMV proved CMV antigen-specific in vitro.

PCR primers comprised 60 Vbeta and 13 Jbeta primers. Sequenced by immunoSEQ multiplex PCR; TCRdb stores in-frame clones only, minus some. The sample has roughly 200,000 clones, about 80% seen once. A remark on this clone: Its antigen is unknown.

Healthy people donating bone marrow made up the donors. There are 14 residues in the CDR3. Germline lookup yields CDR1 SGHRS and CDR2 YFSETQ. V gave up 1 base and J gave up 4 bases, with 12 bases separating them. Sequences were obtained from PBMCs. The gene calls are TRBV5-1 and TRBJ2-7, with TRBD1 as a possible D gene (6 bases). The sequence was collected from a woman between 50 and 59 years old in good health and CMV-seronegative. The CDR3 sequence is CASSLTGTTYEQYF. DNA for the CDR3: TGCGCCAGCAGCTTGACCGGGACAACGTACGAGCAGTACTTC.